These 7 T cell receptor beta chains originate from one sample sequenced in a study of blood T cell repertoires in COVID-19. Here immunoSEQ multiplex PCR was the method, and the copy in TCRdb shows in-frame clones only, minus some. The sample has fewer than 110,000 clones; 85% are singletons. The source material was peripheral blood. The receptors derive from a woman in her 70s with active or convalescent COVID-19.

The V call is TRBV28, the J call TRBJ1-3; 9 bases line up with TRBD1. The trim removed 6 bases at V and 0 bases at J, leaving 3 bases unmatched. CDR3 length: 15 amino acids. CDR1 and CDR2 (germline): MDHEN, SYDVKM. The CDR3 nucleotides are TGTGCCAGCAGCGAGACAGGGGGCTCTGGAAACACCATATATTTT. The encoded protein is CASSETGGSGNTIYF.

This clone is categorized as medium-sized. CDR3 sequence reads: CASSIEPGSNYEQYF. Here the CDR3 DNA reads TGTGCCAGTAGTATAGAGCCAGGATCGAACTACGAGCAGTACTTC. This chain uses TRBV19 with TRBJ2-7; D uncertain. CDR1 LNHDA and CDR2 SQIVND come from the germline V gene (reference sequence). Trimming pared 0 bases from V and 3 bases from J, leaving 12 bases between. The CDR3 length is 15 residues.

The V gene is TRBV21-1, the J gene TRBJ2-6; TRBD1 was called by the table and not checked on the DNA. TRBV21-1 represents a pseudogene. The CDR3 is made up of 13 amino acids. The DNA for the CDR3 is TGTGCCAACTACAGGGCTGGGGCCAACGTCCTGACTTTC. This sequence encodes CANYRAGANVLTF.

The chain carries TRBV7-2 and TRBJ1-2; D unclear. Germline V CDR1 and CDR2: SGHTA, FQGNSA. Deletions cut 2 bases from V and 1 base from J, with 5 bases between. The CDR3 loop spans 13 amino acids. CDR3 DNA: TGTGCCAGCAGCTTACAGGTTAACTATGGCTACACCTTC. This codes for CASSLQVNYGYTF.

The chain is built from TRBV5-1 and TRBJ1-2; 11 bases line up with TRBD1. Germline values: CDR1 SGHRS, CDR2 YFSETQ. J lost 4 bases, V lost 4 bases, and 6 bases had no gene match. The CDR3 totals 15 residues. The CDR3 DNA follows: TGCGCCAGCAGCGGGGGGACAGGGGGTACCTATGGCTACACCTTC. The encoded protein is CASSGGTGGTYGYTF.

This chain joins TRBV5-1 and TRBJ1-6, with unresolved D. CDR1 SGHRS and CDR2 YFSETQ come from the germline V gene. Trimming stripped 2 bases from V and 7 bases from J, with 10 bases between. This CDR3 has 14 amino acids. CDR3 in amino acids: CASSLDFPNSPLHF. The CDR3 DNA sequence: TGCGCCAGCAGCTTAGACTTTCCAAATTCACCCCTCCACTTT.

This chain links TRBV11-2 with TRBJ1-4; 9 nucleotides agree with TRBD1. Germline-derived CDR1 and CDR2 are SGHAT and FQNNGV. CDR3 length: 14 amino acids. V was pared by 6 bases and J by 7 bases, with 6 bases of the junction left unmatched. The CDR3 DNA follows: TGTGCCAGCAGTTCCGGGACAGGGAGTGAAAAACTGTTTTTT. As protein: CASSSGTGSEKLFF.